This T cell receptor (beta chain) is from a study of human T cells and chemical hapten exposure. This CDR3 contains 15 residues. Trimming took 5 bases from V and 0 from J, leaving 14 bases between them. CDR1 is DFQATT, CDR2 SNEGSKA, per germline (reference sequence). Time point meaning: pre-sensitization, week 0. Documented treatment: therapeutic diphenylcyclopropenone sensitization with weekly scalp DPC. Each CDR3 protein is one row after TCRdb ran MiXCR on the RACE reads. Here the sample spans 35,000 to 40,000 distinct CDR3 sequences, roughly a tenth being singletons. Sequencing used whole blood, obtained in connection with sensitization to the hapten diphenylcyclopropenone (DPC). This chain connects TRBV20-1 to TRBJ1-5; possible D gene TRBD1, 6 bases. The sequence was obtained from a man aged 25-45 years with alopecia areata. Some clones in this sample may be carry-over from other donors' samples. CDR3 in DNA: TGCAGTGCTCTCCCCCTCAGGGGTAGCAATCAGCCCCAGCATTTT. It encodes CSALPLRGSNQPQHF.